This T cell receptor (beta chain) was obtained from a study of shared clonotypes between healthy human individuals (dated by TCRdb to the early 2020s). Notes on the research overall: The cohort comprised two women and a few men aged 18 to 49 years. Libraries were prepared and TCR repertoires were sequenced by different laboratories using diverse techniques, in order to increase sequencing depth and limit assay-specific biases. For each donor, CD4 naive and CD4 memory were each given three plates, CD8 naive was given two plates, and CD8 memory was given one plate. Leukapheresis yielded between about 0.8 and 8.9 billion PBMCs per donor. To estimate repertoire size and how much clonotype sharing occurs between individuals, the study deeply sequenced the blood TCR repertoires of roughly 5 healthy adults.

Reading the germline V gene (reference sequence) gives CDR1 GTSNPN and CDR2 SVGIG. V loses 1 base, J loses 3 bases, and the germline ends lie 10 bases apart. The CDR3 numbers 14 residues from cysteine through phenylalanine. The kept DNA is CDR3 alone, 42 bases in frame from the first base. A word on this clone: Its specific antigen is unknown. Base qualities are not recorded, but no much larger clone differs from it by a single base.

Donors were healthy HIV-negative adults with no recently reported acute infections or vaccinations. Every donor was a Caucasian adult residing in Nashville, Tennessee, USA. CD4+ T cells were enriched by magnetic negative selection, after which naive cells were positively selected on CD45RA and the negative fraction was taken as the memory subset. After blood collection by leukapheresis, PBMCs were isolated using Ficoll-Histopaque density gradient centrifugation and then cryopreserved in the vapor phase of liquid nitrogen. Purity and quantity of every magnetically sorted T cell population were checked by analytical flow cytometry. Genomic DNA was isolated from each sorted fraction and quantified by UV absorbance on a Nanodrop 2000c. TCR CDR3 regions were amplified from genomic DNA by multiplex PCR using the deep immunoSEQ assay. Extracted genomic DNA from each cell subset was spread evenly across all wells of several immunoSEQ 96-well plates, with each plate serving as a replicate. For sorted subsets, approximately 190 ng of genomic DNA, equivalent to about 30,000 T cell genomes, went into each replicate PCR. Purified libraries were quantified with a Qubit 3.0 fluorometer, sized on a Bioanalyzer 2100, and re-quantified with the KAPA Library Quantification kit. Each immunoSEQ 96-well plate was sequenced on its own single-read 150-cycle Illumina NextSeq 550 flow cell. The original pipeline was this. The immunoSEQ output contained only junctional sequences without quality scores, so filtering could not match that applied to full-length reads. To assign V/J genes and CDR3, sequences were annotated against IMGT germline references using PyIR, a Python wrapper for IgBLAST v1.9. Any read was removed if the V/J assignment was weak (E-value above 1e-6), the CDR3 was missing, or the read contained stop codons, out-of-frame junctions, or ambiguous translated residues. V3J clonotypes were defined as sequences sharing the same inferred V gene, J gene, and CDR3 amino acid sequence. To compute the percentage overlap between repertoires, the number of shared unique clonotypes was divided by the size of the smaller repertoire. Three approaches were used to assess repertoire richness: RTK rarefaction, the Chao1 estimator, and Recon v2.1 estimates of unobserved clonotypes. For all TCRbeta clonotypes obtained by the gDNA method from several donors, generation probabilities were computed with OLGA. TCRdb provides this immuneACCESS table in a form limited to in-frame rearrangements. Some clones are lacking; in checked studies, under half of them reflect an unresolved V gene, and why the rest are absent is not known. Clone size and the V and J calls come from that table; the DNA yielded D and trimming. For this sample there are approximately 980,000 clones; approximately 76% appear just once. The ten biggest clones cover around 1.4% of the sample.

Broader findings and caveats from the paper: Only blood was sampled, and tissue TCR repertoires likely differ from those in blood. Sharing across a few donors was observed for 5% to 6.5% of naive CD4, around 3.5% of naive CD8, about 2.3% of memory CD4, and roughly 0.43% of memory CD8 clonotypes. Estimated clonotype richness was generally larger for naive than for memory subsets. Compared with non-shared clonotypes, clonotypes shared by all four sorted-subset donors had higher generation probabilities. The genetic and exposure-history diversity represented was limited by the small number of donors. Pairwise subsampling indicated that sequencing depth was expected to affect the degree of clonotype sharing among donors. Rarefaction of sorted-subset datasets indicated incomplete sequencing despite the large sequencing depth.

The specimen was memory CD4+ T cells sorted from blood. Taken with the paper, the label for cell subset or site translates to: CD45RA-negative fraction. The rearranged chain carries TRBV30 and TRBJ2-4, with an unclear D gene assignment. This clonotype was sampled from a man between 18 and 35 years old in good health. The CDR3 amino acid sequence is: CAWSDPFSKNIQYF. The nucleotide sequence reads TGTGCCTGGAGTGACCCCTTTAGCAAAAACATTCAGTACTTC.